The 31 T cell receptor beta chains in this list originate from one sample, sequenced in a study of T cell responses to AZD1222 COVID-19 vaccine. Libraries were prepared by immunoSEQ multiplex PCR; TCRdb keeps only in-frame clonotypes and omits some of them. Counted here are 130,000 or so clones, 85% to 90% occurring once; the ten biggest clones make up under 25%. This material consisted of peripheral blood, taken on day 0 of AZD1222 vaccination. Receptor source: an adult in good health.

The chain combines TRBV18 with TRBJ1-6, with D maybe TRBD1 (5 bases). V lost 4 bases, J lost 8 bases, and 15 bases lay in between. The CDR3 sequence is 15 residues long. Germline CDR1 reads KGHSH; CDR2 reads LQKENI. In DNA form, the CDR3 reads TGTGCCAGCTCACTCCGCGAAGGGGTAGATTCACCCCTCCACTTT. Amino acids: CASSLREGVDSPLHF.

This chain links TRBV3-1 (or the pseudogene TRBV3-2) with TRBJ1-6, with a possible D match to TRBD1 (6 bases). Looked up from germline, CDR1 is LGHDT and CDR2 is YNNKEL (reference sequence). Trimming cost V 4 bases and J 7 bases, with 17 bases left between them. The CDR3 totals 16 residues. CDR3 nucleotide sequence: TGTGCCAGCAGCCGCCGGACAGCTATAATGAATTCACCCCTCCACTTT. Translating it yields CASSRRTAIMNSPLHF.

This clone was seen a single time. The rearrangement joins TRBV6-2 or TRBV6-3 to TRBJ1-1; D ambiguous. The V end was cut by 2 bases, the J end by 10 bases, with 14 bases between. Germline CDR1 and CDR2: MNHEY and SVGEGT. The CDR3 contains 13 residues. CDR3 nucleotides: TGTGCCAGCAGTTACCCCGGACTATTTGGAGCTTTCTTT. Translation gives CASSYPGLFGAFF.

The chain combines TRBV3-1 (or the pseudogene TRBV3-2) with TRBJ1-1, with D unresolved. Per germline, CDR1 LGHDT and CDR2 YNNKEL (reference sequence). The CDR3 loop spans 15 amino acids. Trimming took 4 bases from V and 0 from J, leaving 12 bases between them. The CDR3 DNA reads TGTGCCAGCAGCCCTTATACGGAGCTGAACACTGAAGCTTTCTTT. Its protein product is CASSPYTELNTEAFF.

The rearrangement links TRBV7-9 to TRBJ1-2; D not certain. This CDR3 has 13 residues. The V and J ends lost 3 bases and 8 bases respectively, with 13 bases between them. Germline values: CDR1 SEHNR, CDR2 FQNEAQ (reference sequence). DNA for the CDR3: TGTGCCAGCAGCTTGTACCTCGCCCAAGGCTACACCTTC. This codes for CASSLYLAQGYTF.

The V and J genes are TRBV7-9 and TRBJ2-1; 12 bases line up with TRBD2. The CDR3 contains 16 residues. In germline, CDR1 is SEHNR, CDR2 FQNEAQ (reference sequence). The J segment lost 5 bases and the V segment lost 4 bases, leaving 6 bases of the junction unmatched. CDR3 loop: CASSYLAGGAHNEQFF. As DNA, the CDR3 is TGTGCCAGCAGCTATCTAGCGGGGGGGGCCCACAATGAGCAGTTCTTC.

The rearrangement uses TRBV7-2 and TRBJ1-4; D not certain. The CDR3 has 12 amino acids. The ends were cut back, 0 bases at V and 7 bases at J, with 3 bases in the middle. Germline loops: CDR1 SGHTA, CDR2 FQGNSA. As DNA, the CDR3 is TGTGCCAGCAGCTTAGCAAGTGAAAAACTGTTTTTT. It yields the protein CASSLASEKLFF.

The CDR3 DNA reads as TGTGCCAGCAGTGGAGGGGACGGCACTGAAGCTTTCTTT. Its translation is CASSGGDGTEAFF. The rearrangement links TRBV2 to TRBJ1-1, with D possibly matching TRBD1 (5 bases). Germline-derived CDR1 and CDR2 are SNHLY and FYNNEI. The germline V and J ends were trimmed by 4 bases and 4 bases, with 10 bases remaining between them. This CDR3 has 13 residues.

The V and J genes are TRBV28 and TRBJ2-7, with D perhaps TRBD2 (7 bases). Per germline, CDR1 MDHEN and CDR2 SYDVKM. V gave up 5 bases and J gave up 4 bases, with 15 bases separating them. The CDR3 totals 14 residues. The CDR3 here is CASSTGRGWYEQYF. CDR3 DNA sequence: TGTGCCAGCAGTACAGGGAGGGGGTGGTACGAGCAGTACTTC.

The V gene is TRBV9, the J gene TRBJ2-7; TRBD1 or TRBD2 may be the D gene (6 bases each). V was clipped by 0 bases and J by 0 bases, with 10 bases between them. Germline CDR1 SGDLS, CDR2 YYNGEE. The CDR3 length is 15 residues. CDR3 sequence: CASSVGGASSYEQYF. The CDR3 bases are TGTGCCAGCAGCGTAGGGGGGGCCAGCTCCTACGAGCAGTACTTC. Looking up the rest from reference TRBV9 and TRBJ2-7 gives the full variable domain: DSGVTQTPKHLITATGQRVTLRCSPRSGDLSVYWYQQSLDQGLQFLIQYYNGEERAKGNILERFSAQQFPDLHSELNLSSLELGDSALYFCASSVGGASSYEQYFGPGTRLTVT.

This chain joins TRBV4-1 and TRBJ2-2; TRBD2 is a possible D gene (5 bases). The length of the CDR3 is 13 residues. Germline CDR1 MGHRA, CDR2 YSYEKL. Between the trimmed V and J ends, which lost 4 bases and 7 bases, there was a span of 10 bases. The chain's CDR3 is CASSPAGGGELFF. DNA of the CDR3: TGCGCCAGCAGCCCCGCGGGTGGCGGGGAGCTGTTTTTT.

This chain uses TRBV18 with TRBJ1-2, with D unresolved. Deletions cut 3 bases from V and 3 bases from J, with 11 bases between. The CDR3 length is 14 residues. Germline V gives CDR1 KGHSH, CDR2 LQKENI. CDR3 nucleotides: TGTGCCAGCTCACCGGCGGGTTGGGACTATGGCTACACCTTC. Protein product: CASSPAGWDYGYTF.

The chain carries TRBV10-3 and TRBJ1-5; no clear D. V lost 5 bases and J lost 5, with 10 bases in between. The CDR3 totals 13 residues. The V gene's germline CDR1 is ENHRY and CDR2 SYGVKD. CDR3 DNA sequence: TGTGCCATCAGTCGCGACCCCGATCAGCCCCAGCATTTT. Its protein product is CAISRDPDQPQHF.

The chain joins TRBV10-2 to TRBJ2-1; 9 bases line up with TRBD1. Trimming took 2 bases from V and 2 from J; bases not matched to a gene: 1. This CDR3 region has 15 residues. Germline assignment: CDR1 WSHSY and CDR2 SAAADI. This CDR3 reads CASSEGQGPYNEQFF. The CDR3 nucleotides are TGCGCCAGCAGTGAGGGACAGGGGCCCTACAATGAGCAGTTCTTC.

V is TRBV29-1 and J is TRBJ2-7, with D perhaps matching TRBD1 (7 bases). V was pared by 5 bases and J by 2 bases, with 19 bases between. Germline V gene data show CDR1 as SQVTM and CDR2 as ANQGSEA. CDR3 length: 15 amino acids. The CDR3 DNA follows: TGCAGCGTTCGGGGGCTACAGGGGTCGACCTACGAGCAGTACTTC. This translates into CSVRGLQGSTYEQYF.

The chain joins TRBV19 to TRBJ1-1; D uncertain. With 3 bases removed from V and 3 bases from J, the gap between germline ends came to 17 bases. Per the germline V gene, CDR1 is LNHDA and CDR2 is SQIVND (reference sequence). CDR3 length: 16 residues. The CDR3 reads CASSIFAGASDTEAFF. The CDR3 DNA sequence: TGTGCCAGTAGTATCTTCGCGGGAGCTTCTGACACTGAAGCTTTCTTT.

V and J are TRBV6-1 and TRBJ1-1; no clear D. The CDR3 runs to 13 residues. Germline assignment: CDR1 MNHNS and CDR2 SASEGT. Trimming removed 0 bases at V and 5 bases at J, with 7 bases between. As DNA, the CDR3 is TGTGCCAGCAGTGAAGCGCTGGGGACTGAAGCTTTCTTT. Its translation is CASSEALGTEAFF.

J is TRBJ1-2 and V is TRBV4-3, with D possibly TRBD1 on 5 matching bases. This CDR3 comprises 15 residues. V was pared by 4 bases and J by 4 bases, with 16 bases between. The germline CDR1 and CDR2 sequences are LGHNA and YSLEER. CDR3 residues: CASSPRDGGFYGYTF. For the CDR3, the DNA is TGCGCCAGCAGCCCCCGGGACGGAGGCTTCTATGGCTACACCTTC.

Only one count was recorded for this clone. This chain links TRBV27 with TRBJ2-1; 9 positions agree with TRBD1. The CDR3 consists of 15 residues. Germline V gene sequence: CDR1 MNHEY, CDR2 SMNVEV (reference sequence). Losses at the gene ends were 1 base for V and 7 bases for J; bases not matched to a gene: 5. CDR3: CASSLFRTGVNEQFF. In DNA form, the CDR3 reads TGTGCCAGCAGTTTATTCCGGACAGGGGTAAATGAGCAGTTCTTC.

The V call is TRBV5-1, the J call TRBJ2-7, with TRBD1 identical over 12 bases. The CDR3 length is 15 residues. Germline trimming cut 3 bases from V and 5 bases from J; bases unmatched to any gene: 6. Per the germline V gene, CDR1 is SGHRS and CDR2 is YFSETQ. CDR3 bases: TGCGCCAGCAGCTGGGGGACAGGGGGCGGCAACGAGCAGTACTTC. This gives the protein CASSWGTGGGNEQYF.

This rearrangement joins TRBV6-5 to TRBJ1-5; weak D call: TRBD1 (6 bases). Germline assignment: CDR1 MNHEY and CDR2 SVGAGI. Trimming cost V 5 bases and J 2 bases, with 10 bases left between them. There are 14 residues in the CDR3. The CDR3 DNA sequence: TGTGCCAGCAGTAACCACAGGGGCAATCAGCCCCAGCATTTT. Translation: CASSNHRGNQPQHF.

V and J are TRBV10-3 and TRBJ2-1; 11 bases align to TRBD1. Germline V lookup: CDR1 ENHRY, CDR2 SYGVKD. The V gene end was trimmed by 6 bases and the J gene end by 7 bases; junction bases not matched to a gene: 5. This CDR3 region has 14 residues. CDR3 DNA sequence: TGTGCCATCAGGGCCTGGGACAGGGGGAATGAGCAGTTCTTC. This translates into CAIRAWDRGNEQFF.

The J gene is TRBJ2-7, the V gene TRBV7-2; D possibly matches TRBD1 or TRBD2 (6 bases each). The CDR3 is made up of 11 amino acids. The V gene lost 6 bases and the J gene lost 5 bases, with 8 bases spanning the gap. Germline V gene sequence: CDR1 SGHTA, CDR2 FQGNSA. CDR3 coding DNA: TGTGCCAGCAGGAGGGGGGACGAGCAGTACTTC. Its translation: CASRRGDEQYF.

V gene TRBV5-1 combines with J gene TRBJ1-5, with TRBD1 matching 8 bases. V was pared by 5 bases and J by 5 bases, with 6 bases of the junction left unmatched. This CDR3 is 14 amino acids long. The germline V gene has CDR1 SGHRS and CDR2 YFSETQ. CDR3 DNA: TGCGCCAGCAGTCTACAGGGGGGAGATCAGCCCCAGCATTTT. It encodes CASSLQGGDQPQHF.

The chain combines TRBV6-4 with TRBJ1-1, with D maybe TRBD1 (5 bases). Looked up from germline, CDR1 is MRHNA and CDR2 is SNTAGT. This CDR3 is built from 15 residues. The V end was cut by 4 bases, the J end by 6 bases, with 18 bases between. The CDR3 protein is CASSVNPQAGAEAFF. The CDR3, as DNA: TGTGCCAGCAGTGTCAACCCACAGGCCGGGGCTGAAGCTTTCTTT.

This sequence joins TRBV7-2 and TRBJ2-2; the D gene is possibly TRBD1 (6 bases). V was shortened by 0 bases and J by 2 bases, with 13 bases between the two germline ends. Germline V gives CDR1 SGHTA, CDR2 FQGNSA. The CDR3 has 17 residues. CDR3 region: CASSLAQGSINTGELFF. The DNA for the CDR3 is TGTGCCAGCAGCTTAGCGCAGGGGTCGATAAACACCGGGGAGCTGTTTTTT.

The J gene is TRBJ1-2, the V gene TRBV6-1, with D tentatively TRBD1 (5 bases). Germline CDR1 is MNHNS and CDR2 is SASEGT. The CDR3 extends over 15 amino acids. Trimming left V 3 bases short and J 0 bases short, with 11 bases between. The CDR3 region is CASSERMGANYGYTF. The CDR3 bases are TGTGCCAGCAGTGAGCGGATGGGGGCTAACTATGGCTACACCTTC.

V is TRBV30 and J is TRBJ1-5, with 7 bases matching TRBD1. The CDR3 loop spans 13 amino acids. CDR1 and CDR2 (germline): GTSNPN, SVGIG (reference sequence). Losses at the gene ends were 5 bases for V and 4 bases for J; bases not matched to a gene: 5. The CDR3: CAWAGTANQPQHF. The CDR3 DNA is TGTGCCTGGGCGGGGACAGCGAATCAGCCCCAGCATTTT.

As DNA, the CDR3 is TGTGCCAGCAGCTTTCGGAGGGAACGCGAGCAGTACTTC. Protein product: CASSFRREREQYF. The J gene is TRBJ2-7, the V gene TRBV5-5; D is perhaps TRBD2 (6 bases). Trimming took 2 bases from V and 6 from J, leaving 12 bases between them. Germline CDR1 reads SGHKS; CDR2 reads YYEKEE (reference sequence). This CDR3 is 13 amino acids long.

Only one count was recorded for this clone. The rearrangement links TRBV7-2 to TRBJ1-5; D may be TRBD1 (6 bases). V was cut by 5 bases and J by 5 bases, with 16 bases left in between. CDR3 length: 15 residues. Germline V gives CDR1 SGHTA, CDR2 FQGNSA. Here the CDR3 DNA reads TGTGCCAGCAGCCCCGGGGCAGGGGTGGATCAGCCCCAGCATTTT. This codes for CASSPGAGVDQPQHF. Variable domain in full (rest from reference TRBV7-2 and TRBJ1-5): GAGVSQSPSNKVTEKGKDVELRCDPISGHTALYWYRQSLGQGLEFLIYFQGNSAPDKSGLPSDRFSAERTGGSVSTLTIQRTQQEDSAVYLCASSPGAGVDQPQHFGDGTRLSIL.

This clone was seen once. This rearrangement joins TRBV3-1 (or the pseudogene TRBV3-2) to TRBJ2-7, with TRBD1 as a possible D gene (5 bases). V was pared by 4 bases and J by 0 bases, with 19 bases between. The CDR3 has 17 amino acids. CDR1 is LGHDT and CDR2 is YNNKEL in the germline V gene (reference sequence). Here the CDR3 DNA reads TGTGCCAGCAGCCCCCCCCGGTGGCAGGGCAACTCCTACGAGCAGTACTTC. Residues: CASSPPRWQGNSYEQYF.